The entry below describes one T cell receptor (beta chain). The data derive from a study of cytomegalovirus exposure and HLA in healthy donors. Germline V lookup: CDR1 SNHLY, CDR2 FYNNEI. CDR3 size: 16 residues. 60 Vbeta and 13 Jbeta primers were used in PCR. Only in-frame clones appear in the TCRdb table, and some are missing; sequencing was by immunoSEQ multiplex PCR. The table for this sample gives fewer than 95,000 clones. This clonotype originated in a woman aged 35 to 49 in good health and CMV-seropositive. Source material: PBMCs. This chain connects TRBV2 to TRBJ2-5; D is uncertain. The J call may be faulty, since TRBJ2-7 better matches the DNA end. CDR3 region: CASVTYEFDRSYEQYF. The CDR3 DNA is TGTGCCAGCGTAACCTATGAGTTTGATCGCTCCTACGAGCAGTACTTC.